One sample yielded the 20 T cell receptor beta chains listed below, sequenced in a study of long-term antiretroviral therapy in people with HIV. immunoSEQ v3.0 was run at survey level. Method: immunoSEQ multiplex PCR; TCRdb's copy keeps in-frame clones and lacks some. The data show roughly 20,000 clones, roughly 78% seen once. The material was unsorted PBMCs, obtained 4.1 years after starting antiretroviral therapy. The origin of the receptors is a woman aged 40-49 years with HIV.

The CDR3 loop is CASSTQGFAETQYF. CDR3 in DNA: TGTGCCAGTAGTACACAGGGTTTTGCAGAGACCCAGTACTTC. The chain uses TRBV19 and TRBJ2-5, with D possibly being TRBD1 (6 bases). V lost 4 bases and J lost 4, with 13 bases in between. Looked up from germline, CDR1 is LNHDA and CDR2 is SQIVND (reference sequence). The CDR3 is made up of 14 amino acids.

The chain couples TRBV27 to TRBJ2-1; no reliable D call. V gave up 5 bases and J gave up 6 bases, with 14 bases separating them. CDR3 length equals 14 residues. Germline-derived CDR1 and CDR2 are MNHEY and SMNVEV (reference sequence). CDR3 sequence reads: CASSIHDPGNEQFF. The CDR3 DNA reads TGTGCCAGCAGTATCCACGACCCGGGCAATGAGCAGTTCTTC.

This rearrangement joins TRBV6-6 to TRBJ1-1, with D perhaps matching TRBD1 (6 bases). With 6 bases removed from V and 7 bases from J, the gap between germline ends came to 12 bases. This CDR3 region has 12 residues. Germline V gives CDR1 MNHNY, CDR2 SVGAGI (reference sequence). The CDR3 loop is CASSPGVGEAFF. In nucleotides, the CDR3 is TGTGCCAGCAGCCCAGGGGTAGGTGAAGCTTTCTTT.

The CDR3 spells CASSQQPGNTEAFF. CDR3 in DNA: TGCGCCAGCAGCCAACAACCGGGGAACACTGAAGCTTTCTTT. The chain joins TRBV5-1 to TRBJ1-1; no clear D. V lost 4 bases, J lost 1 base, and 11 bases lay in between. Germline V lookup: CDR1 SGHRS, CDR2 YFSETQ. The length of the CDR3 is 14 residues.

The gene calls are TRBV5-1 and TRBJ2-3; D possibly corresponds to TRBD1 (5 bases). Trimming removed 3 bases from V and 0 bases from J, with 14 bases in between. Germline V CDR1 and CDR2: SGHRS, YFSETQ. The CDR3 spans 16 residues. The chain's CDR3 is CASSWRRQTSTDTQYF. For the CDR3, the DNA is TGCGCCAGCAGCTGGAGAAGACAGACTAGCACAGATACGCAGTATTTT. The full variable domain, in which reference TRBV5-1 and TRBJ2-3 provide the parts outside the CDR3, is KAGVTQTPRYLIKTRGQQVTLSCSPISGHRSVSWYQQTPGQGLQFLFEYFSETQRNKGNFPGRFSGRQFSNSRSEMNVSTLELGDSALYLCASSWRRQTSTDTQYFGPGTRLTVL.

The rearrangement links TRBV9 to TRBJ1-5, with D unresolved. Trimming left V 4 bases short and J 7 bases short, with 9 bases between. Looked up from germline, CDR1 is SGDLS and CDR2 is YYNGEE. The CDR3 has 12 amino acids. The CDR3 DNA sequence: TGTGCCAGCAGCACCCCTGGCCAGCCCCAGCATTTT. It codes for CASSTPGQPQHF.

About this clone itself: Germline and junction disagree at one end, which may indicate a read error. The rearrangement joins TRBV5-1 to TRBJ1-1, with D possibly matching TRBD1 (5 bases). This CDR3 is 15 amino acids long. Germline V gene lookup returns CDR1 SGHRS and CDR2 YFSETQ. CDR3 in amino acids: CVSSPGRSFGTEAFF. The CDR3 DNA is TGCGTCAGCAGCCCAGGGAGGTCTTTCGGCACTGAAGCTTTCTTT.

The CDR3: CASSFGGQGARGYTF. The CDR3 DNA reads TGTGCCAGCAGCTTCGGGGGGCAGGGGGCTAGAGGCTACACCTTC. This chain uses TRBV13 with TRBJ1-2; TRBD1 matches at 8 bases. This CDR3 has 15 amino acids. CDR1 and CDR2 (germline): PRHDT, FYEKMQ (reference sequence). V lost 3 bases, J lost 8 bases, and 11 bases stayed unmatched.

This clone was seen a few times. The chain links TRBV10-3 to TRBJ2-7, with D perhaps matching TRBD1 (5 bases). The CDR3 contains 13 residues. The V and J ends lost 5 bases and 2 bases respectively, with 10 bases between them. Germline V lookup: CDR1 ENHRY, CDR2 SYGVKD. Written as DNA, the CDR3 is TGTGCCATCAGTCAGACAGAGACCTACGAGCAGTACTTC. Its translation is CAISQTETYEQYF.

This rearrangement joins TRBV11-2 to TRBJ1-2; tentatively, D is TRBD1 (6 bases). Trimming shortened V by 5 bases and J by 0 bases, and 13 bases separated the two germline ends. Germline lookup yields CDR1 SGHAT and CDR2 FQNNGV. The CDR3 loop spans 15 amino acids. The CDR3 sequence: CASSRSGASNYGYTF. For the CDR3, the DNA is TGTGCCAGCAGCCGTTCGGGGGCTTCTAACTATGGCTACACCTTC.

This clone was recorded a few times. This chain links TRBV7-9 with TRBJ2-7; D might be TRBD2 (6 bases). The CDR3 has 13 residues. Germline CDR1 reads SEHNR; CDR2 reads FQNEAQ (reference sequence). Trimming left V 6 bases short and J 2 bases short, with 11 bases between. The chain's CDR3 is CASSLTSPYEQYF. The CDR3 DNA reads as TGTGCCAGCAGTTTGACTAGTCCCTACGAGCAGTACTTC.

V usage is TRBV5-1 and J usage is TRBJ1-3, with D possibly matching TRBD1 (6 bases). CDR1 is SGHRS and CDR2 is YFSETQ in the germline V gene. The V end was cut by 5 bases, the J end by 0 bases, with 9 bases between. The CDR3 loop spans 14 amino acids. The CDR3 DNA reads TGCGCCAGCAGTGGGACAAGCTCTGGAAACACCATATATTTT. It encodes CASSGTSSGNTIYF.

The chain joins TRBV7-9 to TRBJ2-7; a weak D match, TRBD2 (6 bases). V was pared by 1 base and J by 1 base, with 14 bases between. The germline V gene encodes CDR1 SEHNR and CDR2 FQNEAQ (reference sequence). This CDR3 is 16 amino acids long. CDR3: CASSLVGDFSSYEQYF. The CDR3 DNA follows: TGTGCCAGCAGCTTAGTAGGGGACTTCTCTTCCTACGAGCAGTACTTC.

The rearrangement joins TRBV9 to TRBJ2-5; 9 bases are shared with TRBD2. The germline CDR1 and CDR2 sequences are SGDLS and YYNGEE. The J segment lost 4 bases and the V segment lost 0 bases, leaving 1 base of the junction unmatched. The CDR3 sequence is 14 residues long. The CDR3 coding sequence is TGTGCCAGCAGCGTAGGCGGGGGGGCAGAGACCCAGTACTTC. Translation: CASSVGGGAETQYF.

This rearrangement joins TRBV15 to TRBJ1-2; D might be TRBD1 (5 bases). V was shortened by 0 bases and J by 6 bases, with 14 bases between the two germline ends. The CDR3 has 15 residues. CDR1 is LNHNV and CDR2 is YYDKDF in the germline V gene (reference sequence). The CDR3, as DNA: TGTGCCACCAGCAGAGAGGGGGGGACCGCCGATGGCTACACCTTC. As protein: CATSREGGTADGYTF.

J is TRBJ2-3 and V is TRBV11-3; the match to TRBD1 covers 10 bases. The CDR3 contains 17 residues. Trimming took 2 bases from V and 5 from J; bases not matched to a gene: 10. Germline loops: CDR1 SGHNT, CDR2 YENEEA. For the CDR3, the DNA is TGTGCCAGCAGCTTATGGGGGACAGGGGCAGCAGGAGATACGCAGTATTTT. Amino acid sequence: CASSLWGTGAAGDTQYF. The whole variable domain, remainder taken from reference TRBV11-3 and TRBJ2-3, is EAGVVQSPRYKIIEKKQPVAFWCNPISGHNTLYWYLQNLGQGPELLIRYENEEAVDDSQLPKDRFSAERLKGVDSTLKIQPAELGDSAVYLCASSLWGTGAAGDTQYFGPGTRLTVL.

DNA of the CDR3: TGTGCCAGCAGCACAACAAAGATAGGAGTTGGGGATTGGAATGAGCAGTTCTTC. The encoded protein is CASSTTKIGVGDWNEQFF. The V call is TRBV7-9, the J call TRBJ2-1; D is undetermined. The V gene's germline CDR1 is SEHNR and CDR2 FQNEAQ (reference sequence). The CDR3 runs 18 residues. With 5 bases removed from V and 7 bases from J, the gap between germline ends came to 27 bases. The whole variable domain, filled in from reference TRBV7-9 and TRBJ2-1, reads DTGVSQNPRHKITKRGQNVTFRCDPISEHNRLYWYRQTLGQGPEFLTYFQNEAQLEKSRLLSDRFSAERPKGSFSTLEIQRTEQGDSAMYLCASSTTKIGVGDWNEQFFGPGTRLTVL.

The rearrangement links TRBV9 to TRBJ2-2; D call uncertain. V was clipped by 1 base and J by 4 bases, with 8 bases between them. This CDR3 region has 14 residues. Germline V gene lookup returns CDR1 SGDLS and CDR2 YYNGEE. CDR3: CASSVLSPTGELFF. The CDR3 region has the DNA TGTGCCAGCAGCGTATTATCTCCCACCGGGGAGCTGTTTTTT.

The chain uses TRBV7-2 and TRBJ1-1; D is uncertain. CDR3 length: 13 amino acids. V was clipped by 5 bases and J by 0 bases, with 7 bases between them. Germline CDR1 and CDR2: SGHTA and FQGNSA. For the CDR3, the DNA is TGTGCCAGCAGCCCCGAGGTGAACACTGAAGCTTTCTTT. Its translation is CASSPEVNTEAFF.

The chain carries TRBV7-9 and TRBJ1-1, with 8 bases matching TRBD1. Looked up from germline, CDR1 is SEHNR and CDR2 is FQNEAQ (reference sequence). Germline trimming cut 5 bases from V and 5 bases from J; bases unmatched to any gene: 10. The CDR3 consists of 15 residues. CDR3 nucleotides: TGTGCCAGCAGCCTGGACAGGGTAGGAGAGACTGAAGCTTTCTTT. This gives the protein CASSLDRVGETEAFF.